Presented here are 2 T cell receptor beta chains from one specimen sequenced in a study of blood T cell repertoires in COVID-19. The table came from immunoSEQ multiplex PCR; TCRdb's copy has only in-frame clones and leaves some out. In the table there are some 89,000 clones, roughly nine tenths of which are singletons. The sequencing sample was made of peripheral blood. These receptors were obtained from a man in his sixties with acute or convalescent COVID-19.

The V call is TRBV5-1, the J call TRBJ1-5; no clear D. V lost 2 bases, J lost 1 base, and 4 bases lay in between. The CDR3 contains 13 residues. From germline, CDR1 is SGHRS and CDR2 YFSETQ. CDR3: CASSFGSNQPQHF. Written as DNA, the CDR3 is TGCGCCAGCAGCTTCGGGAGCAATCAGCCCCAGCATTTT.

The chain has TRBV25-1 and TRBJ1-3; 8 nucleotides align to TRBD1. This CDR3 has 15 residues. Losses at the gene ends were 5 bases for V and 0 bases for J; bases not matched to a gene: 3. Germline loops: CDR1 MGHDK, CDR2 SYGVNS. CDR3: CASSPDRGSGNTIYF. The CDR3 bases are TGTGCCAGCAGTCCCGACAGGGGCTCTGGAAACACCATATATTTT.